What follows are 7 T cell receptor beta chains derived from one specimen sequenced in a study of blood T cell repertoires in COVID-19. The protocol was immunoSEQ multiplex PCR, while the TCRdb copy is restricted to in-frame clones and leaves out a portion. Here the sample spans about 150,000 clones, about 85% being singletons. The sample taken for sequencing was peripheral blood. The receptors come from a man older than 75 with COVID-19, enrolled during active disease.

The chain links TRBV12-3 or TRBV12-4 to TRBJ1-6; D is ambiguous. The V and J ends lost 6 bases and 7 bases respectively, with 7 bases between them. This CDR3 region has 12 residues. The CDR3 loop reads CASRTPNSPLHF. The CDR3 region has the DNA TGTGCCAGCAGGACTCCAAATTCACCCCTCCACTTT.

This rearrangement joins TRBV5-1 to TRBJ1-3; 7 bases line up with TRBD1. After removal of 4 bases from V and 0 bases from J, the junction contained 4 bases not matched to a gene. Germline CDR1 reads SGHRS; CDR2 reads YFSETQ. CDR3 size: 15 residues. This CDR3 reads CASSPGTVSGNTIYF. CDR3 nucleotides: TGCGCCAGCAGCCCGGGGACAGTCTCTGGAAACACCATATATTTT.

The chain combines TRBV28 with TRBJ2-7; maybe TRBD1 (5 bases). Germline V gene sequence: CDR1 MDHEN, CDR2 SYDVKM. The length of the CDR3 is 15 residues. V lost 2 bases to trimming and J lost 6 bases, with 17 bases between them. CDR3 sequence: CASSLRFGQLGEQYF. DNA of the CDR3: TGTGCCAGCAGTTTACGCTTTGGACAACTCGGCGAGCAGTACTTC.

Remarks on this clone: This specimen includes other DNA sequences encoding the same CDR3. This chain joins TRBV6-5 and TRBJ2-1, with 8 bases identical to TRBD2. Germline V gene lookup returns CDR1 MNHEY and CDR2 SVGAGI. V trimming: 6 bases; J trimming: 0 bases; junction bases outside the gene matches: 1. This CDR3 has 14 residues. The CDR3 sequence is CASSLAGSYNEQFF. The CDR3, as DNA: TGTGCCAGCAGCCTAGCGGGCTCCTACAATGAGCAGTTCTTC.

V and J are TRBV18 and TRBJ1-2, with TRBD1 as a possible D gene (6 bases). This CDR3 has 14 amino acids. Germline lookup yields CDR1 KGHSH and CDR2 LQKENI. Trimming pared 0 bases from V and 3 bases from J, leaving 8 bases between. The CDR3 sequence: CASSPPAGDYGYTF. The CDR3 nucleotides read TGTGCCAGCTCACCACCGGCAGGGGACTATGGCTACACCTTC.

As regards this clone: This clone may be a read error of a much larger clone one base away. This specimen includes other DNA sequences encoding the same CDR3. The chain combines TRBV3-1 (or the pseudogene TRBV3-2) with TRBJ2-2; D gene ambiguous. V was shortened by 1 base and J by 1 base, with 4 bases between the two germline ends. The germline V gene encodes CDR1 LGHDT and CDR2 YNNKEL (reference sequence). The CDR3 extends over 14 amino acids. The CDR3 DNA sequence: TGTGCCAGCAGCCAAGGACAGAACACCGGGGAGCTGTTTTTT. Residues: CASSQGQNTGELFF.

The V call is TRBV7-9, the J call TRBJ1-1, with D perhaps matching TRBD1 (6 bases). The CDR3 extends over 13 amino acids. The germline gives CDR1 SEHNR, CDR2 FQNEAQ (reference sequence). Trimming stripped 4 bases from V and 5 bases from J, with 11 bases between. The CDR3 region has the DNA TGTGCCAGCAGCTCCACAGGGATAACTGAAGCTTTCTTT. The encoded protein is CASSSTGITEAFF.